This TCR beta chain is drawn from a study of cytomegalovirus exposure and HLA in healthy donors. PCR primers comprised 60 Vbeta and 13 Jbeta primers. The data were produced by immunoSEQ multiplex PCR, yet TCRdb's version contains in-frame clones alone and is incomplete. The sample lists approximately 180,000 clones, about three quarters occurring once. Study observations and caveats: Rarity held for most TCR sequences, but there were some public TCRs that occurred in many donors. Sequencing likely produced, as an artifact, a cluster of highly shared sequence variants.

Turning to this clone: Its antigen is as yet unknown.

With 4 bases removed from V and 11 bases from J, the gap between germline ends came to 26 bases. Germline CDR1 MNHEY, CDR2 SMNVEV (reference sequence). This CDR3 spans 16 amino acids. The donors gave bone marrow, and they were healthy. J is TRBJ2-5 and V is TRBV27; D gene ambiguous. This sequence originates from a man aged 35-49 years in good health and CMV-seropositive. The material sequenced was PBMCs. The CDR3 protein is CASSSSLTKFPYQQYF. Written as DNA, the CDR3 is TGTGCCAGCAGTTCGTCCCTGACAAAGTTCCCTTACCAGCAGTACTTC.